This T cell receptor (beta chain) emerged from a study of blood T cell repertoires in COVID-19. Study at large: The analysed material was cDNA or gDNA that came from T cells, B-cell-depleted T cells, or PBMCs.

This clone was found a few times. In the source study's methods: Amplifying reference gene primers gave estimates of nucleated cell counts. Clones were sequenced by immunoSEQ multiplex PCR, and TCRdb holds only the in-frame ones, with some missing. That table supplies the V and J calls and clone size; D and trimming were determined from the DNA. The repertoire has 45,000 to 65,000 clones, 81% of them found once; the top ten carry 5% to 6.5%. The V gene lost 3 bases and the J gene lost 6 bases, with 11 bases spanning the gap. This CDR3 region has 13 residues. Germline-derived CDR1 and CDR2 are MDHEN and SYDVKM.

The sequence was obtained from a woman in her sixties or seventies with acute or convalescent COVID-19. The sequenced sample consisted of peripheral blood. The J gene is TRBJ1-2, the V gene TRBV28, with a possible D match to TRBD1 (6 bases). The CDR3 protein is CASSLGNRDGYTF. The CDR3 nucleotides are TGTGCCAGCAGTTTGGGCAACAGGGATGGCTACACCTTC.